The present T cell receptor beta chain was sequenced within a study of early T cells in non-severe SARS-CoV-2 infection. Individual cDNA molecules received unique molecular identifiers during library preparation. TCRdb used MiXCR to reprocess the 5' RACE reads, holding one entry per CDR3 protein. The repertoire holds over 55,000 distinct CDR3 sequences, with around an eighth as singletons. This clonotype has at least ten counts. Germline V gene lookup returns CDR1 LGHNA and CDR2 YNFKEQ. The length of the CDR3 is 16 residues. The trim removed 4 bases at V and 7 bases at J, leaving 13 bases unmatched. The chain is built from TRBV4-2 and TRBJ1-2; 9 nucleotides line up with TRBD1. Specimen: whole blood. This clonotype was obtained from an adult who was a healthcare worker with PCR-confirmed SARS-CoV-2 infection or an uninfected control (not recorded which). This CDR3 reads CASSPRGQGLDSGYTF. CDR3 coding DNA: TGTGCCAGCAGCCCGAGGGGACAGGGTTTAGATAGTGGCTACACCTTC.